The present T cell receptor (beta chain) was sequenced within a study of graft-versus-host responses after intestinal transplantation. This clone was seen just once. The antigen remains undetermined. The repertoire was sequenced with immunoSEQ multiplex PCR; TCRdb's copy has only in-frame clones and lacks some. The table lists over 70,000 clones, about 94% of them singletons, with around 0.54% in the top ten. Losses at the gene ends were 11 bases for V and 7 bases for J; bases not matched to a gene: 19. The CDR3 totals 16 residues. Germline V lookup: CDR1 MNHEY, CDR2 SMNVEV (reference sequence). V gene TRBV27 combines with J gene TRBJ2-1, with TRBD1 matching 8 bases. Specimen: unstimulated CD8+ T cells sorted from spleen or lymph node cells, collected before intestinal transplant. The receptor comes from a human donor who received an intestinal transplant. CDR3 coding DNA: TGTGCCTCTCATCCCCAGGGGGCGGGAATTGAGAATGAGCAGTTCTTC. Residues: CASHPQGAGIENEQFF.